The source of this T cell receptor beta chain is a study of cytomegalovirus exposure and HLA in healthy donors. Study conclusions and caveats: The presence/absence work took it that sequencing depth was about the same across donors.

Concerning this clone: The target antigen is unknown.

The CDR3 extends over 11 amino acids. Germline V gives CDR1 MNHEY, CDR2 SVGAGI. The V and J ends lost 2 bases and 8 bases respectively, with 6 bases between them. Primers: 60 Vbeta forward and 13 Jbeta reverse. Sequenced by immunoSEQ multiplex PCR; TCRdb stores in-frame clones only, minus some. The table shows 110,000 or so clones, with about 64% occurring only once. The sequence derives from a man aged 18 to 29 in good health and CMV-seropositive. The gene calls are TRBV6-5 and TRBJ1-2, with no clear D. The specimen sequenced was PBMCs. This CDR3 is CASSYGKGYTF. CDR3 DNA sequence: TGTGCCAGCAGTTACGGCAAGGGCTACACCTTC.